Only a few counts were recorded for the clone carrying this TCR beta chain. Germline loops: CDR1 SGHDT, CDR2 YYEEEE. J gave up 3 bases and V 4 bases, and 5 bases lay outside the gene matches. The CDR3 totals 15 residues. The sample comes from a study of response to subunit inactivated influenza vaccine. TCRdb ran MiXCR on the RT-PCR reads and lists one entry per CDR3 protein. The sample consists of fewer than 600,000 distinct CDR3 sequences, roughly 7.6% of them appearing once. The TCR sequence derives from a man aged 50 to 69 who received an inactivated influenza vaccine. This specimen was PBMCs from blood, taken approximately 25 months after vaccination. This rearrangement joins TRBV5-6 to TRBJ2-1, with 9 positions matching TRBD1. CDR3 DNA sequence: TGTGCCAGCAGCACCGGGACAGGGATCTACAATGAGCAGTTCTTC. It specifies CASSTGTGIYNEQFF.